The 32 T cell receptor beta chains presented below share a single source sample, sequenced in a study of blood T cell repertoires in COVID-19. Measured with immunoSEQ multiplex PCR; TCRdb has only the in-frame clones, and not every one. The sample has about 500,000 clones, approximately 90% seen once. Sequencing was done on a sample of PBMCs or T cells enriched from blood (not recorded which). The receptors shown here come from a woman aged 18-30 years who had recovered from COVID-19.

The chain uses TRBV12-5 and TRBJ2-5, with 8 bases fitting TRBD2. Unmatched junction bases numbered 5, after V lost 0 bases and J lost 2 bases. The CDR3 loop spans 16 amino acids. Germline lookup yields CDR1 LGHNT and CDR2 FRNRAP. The DNA of the CDR3 is TGTGCTAGTGGTTTGGTGGTAGCGGGGCCGCAAGAGACCCAGTACTTC. It translates to CASGLVVAGPQETQYF.

The chain combines TRBV5-1 with TRBJ1-2, with 9 bases fitting TRBD1. This CDR3 is built from 13 residues. In germline, CDR1 is SGHRS, CDR2 YFSETQ. The trim removed 5 bases at V and 6 bases at J, leaving 5 bases unmatched. The CDR3: CASRLDRGDGYTF. CDR3 DNA: TGCGCCAGCAGACTCGACAGGGGGGATGGCTACACCTTC. Full variable domain (rest looked up from reference TRBV5-1 and TRBJ1-2): KAGVTQTPRYLIKTRGQQVTLSCSPISGHRSVSWYQQTPGQGLQFLFEYFSETQRNKGNFPGRFSGRQFSNSRSEMNVSTLELGDSALYLCASRLDRGDGYTFGSGTRLTVV.

This clone appeared a few times. The chain employs TRBV4-1 and TRBJ1-2, with a tentative D call TRBD1 (6 bases). CDR3 length: 14 amino acids. Looked up from germline, CDR1 is MGHRA and CDR2 is YSYEKL. V was shortened by 1 base and J by 4 bases, with 10 bases between the two germline ends. The CDR3 DNA reads as TGCGCCAGCAGCCAAGTGATGGGGGCCTATGGCTACACCTTC. It yields the protein CASSQVMGAYGYTF.

This clone appeared a single time. This chain connects TRBV7-2 to TRBJ1-1, with 8 bases fitting TRBD1. With 5 bases clipped from V and 4 bases from J, the junction kept 9 bases outside the gene matches. This CDR3 is 15 amino acids long. Germline V lookup: CDR1 SGHTA, CDR2 FQGNSA. CDR3 protein: CASSPWTGRSTEAFF. DNA of the CDR3: TGTGCCAGCAGCCCTTGGACAGGGAGAAGCACTGAAGCTTTCTTT.

The rearrangement joins TRBV6-1 to TRBJ1-1; D remains unclear. There are 14 residues in the CDR3. V was clipped by 2 bases and J by 4 bases, with 11 bases between them. Germline assignment: CDR1 MNHNS and CDR2 SASEGT. This CDR3 is CASSERGLGTEAFF. CDR3 DNA sequence: TGTGCCAGCAGTGAACGAGGGCTGGGCACTGAAGCTTTCTTT.

V is TRBV6-5 and J is TRBJ1-5, with a tentative D call TRBD1 (5 bases). V was trimmed by 6 bases and J by 6 bases, leaving 15 bases between them. The CDR3 sequence is 14 residues long. Germline CDR1 and CDR2: MNHEY and SVGAGI. The CDR3 reads CASSPGAGRQPQHF. CDR3 sequence (DNA): TGTGCCAGCAGCCCCGGTGCGGGGCGTCAGCCCCAGCATTTT.

The CDR3 is CASSRSSYNEQFF. The CDR3 nucleotides read TGTGCCAGCTCACGGAGCTCCTACAATGAGCAGTTCTTC. V is TRBV18 and J is TRBJ2-1; no firm D call. The germline V gene has CDR1 KGHSH and CDR2 LQKENI. This CDR3 region has 13 residues. The V end lost 4 bases, the J end lost 0 bases, and 4 bases lay between the germline ends.

The chain is built from TRBV7-6 and TRBJ2-2; D perhaps matches TRBD1 (6 bases). The V gene's germline CDR1 is SGHVS and CDR2 FNYEAQ. CDR3 length equals 12 residues. Between the trimmed V and J ends, which lost 7 bases and 6 bases, there was a span of 9 bases. The CDR3 DNA sequence: TGTGCCAGCACCCAGGGGTCCGGGGAGCTGTTTTTT. This encodes CASTQGSGELFF.

This sequence joins TRBV5-5 and TRBJ2-7; TRBD2 might be the D (6 bases). CDR1 and CDR2 (germline): SGHKS, YYEKEE (reference sequence). This CDR3 contains 14 residues. Deletions cut 5 bases from V and 0 bases from J, with 12 bases between. CDR3 region: CASRLERASYEQYF. The CDR3 DNA follows: TGTGCCAGCAGACTCGAGCGGGCCTCCTACGAGCAGTACTTC.

The gene calls are TRBV7-9 and TRBJ2-7; D might be TRBD2 (7 bases). V was shortened by 0 bases and J by 5 bases, with 14 bases between the two germline ends. The CDR3 contains 15 residues. Germline CDR1 and CDR2: SEHNR and FQNEAQ (reference sequence). The CDR3 DNA is TGTGCCAGCAGCTTAGCGGGGGGGCCGGTCGACGAGCAGTACTTC. As protein: CASSLAGGPVDEQYF.

The chain has TRBV27 and TRBJ1-3; 8 nucleotides align to TRBD1. The CDR3 contains 17 residues. CDR1 is MNHEY, CDR2 SMNVEV, per germline (reference sequence). Trimming cost V 5 bases and J 0 bases; bases outside gene matches: 9. DNA of the CDR3: TGTGCCAGCAGTCCACTCGGACAGGGCAGCTCTGGAAACACCATATATTTT. The encoded protein is CASSPLGQGSSGNTIYF.

J is TRBJ1-1 and V is TRBV6-6; D call uncertain. The germline V gene encodes CDR1 MNHNY and CDR2 SVGAGI (reference sequence). CDR3 length equals 13 residues. The V and J ends lost 6 bases and 0 bases respectively, with 8 bases between them. Written as DNA, the CDR3 is TGTGCCAGCAGCCAGACTATGAACACTGAAGCTTTCTTT. It translates to CASSQTMNTEAFF.

To note about this clone: The sample carries other DNA sequences with the same CDR3. The CDR3 loop reads CASRPTANTEAFF. The CDR3 DNA reads TGTGCCAGCAGGCCGACAGCGAACACTGAAGCTTTCTTT. The J gene is TRBJ1-1, the V gene TRBV28; perhaps TRBD1 as D (5 bases). With 6 bases removed from V and 1 base from J, the gap between germline ends came to 9 bases. Germline V gene sequence: CDR1 MDHEN, CDR2 SYDVKM. The CDR3 sequence is 13 residues long.

For this clone: Mismatch with germline at one junction end may stem from a read error. The chain carries TRBV13 and TRBJ2-2, with 10 nucleotides matching TRBD1. Germline V gene data show CDR1 as PRHDT and CDR2 as FYEKMQ (reference sequence). CDR3 length: 16 amino acids. The CDR3 loop is CASSLEGQGNPGELFF. The DNA of the CDR3 is TGTGCCAGCAGCTTAGAGGGACAGGGGAACCCCGGGGAGCTGTTTTTT.

This chain connects TRBV29-1 to TRBJ2-2, with a weak D call TRBD1 (5 bases). The V end was cut by 7 bases, the J end by 3 bases, with 9 bases between. The germline V gene has CDR1 SQVTM and CDR2 ANQGSEA. CDR3 length equals 12 residues. CDR3 region: CSAAGYTGELFF. CDR3 nucleotide sequence: TGCAGCGCTGCAGGGTACACCGGGGAGCTGTTTTTT.

The chain joins TRBV11-2 to TRBJ2-7, with a weak D call TRBD1 (5 bases). Trimming pared 3 bases from V and 2 bases from J, leaving 8 bases between. Germline CDR1 SGHAT, CDR2 FQNNGV. The CDR3 is 13 residues long. The CDR3 sequence: CASSLAGPYEQYF. CDR3 bases: TGTGCCAGCAGCTTGGCAGGGCCCTACGAGCAGTACTTC.

This chain links TRBV18 with TRBJ1-2, with 7 positions matching TRBD1. Germline CDR1 is KGHSH and CDR2 is LQKENI. The CDR3 is 14 residues long. The junction had 4 bases not matched to a gene; V was cut back by 3 bases and J by 3 bases. The DNA for the CDR3 is TGTGCCAGCTCACCCAGTACAGGGGACTATGGCTACACCTTC. Protein sequence: CASSPSTGDYGYTF.

This chain uses TRBV30 with TRBJ1-2; 7 nucleotides line up with TRBD1. V dropped 4 bases and J dropped 8; count of bases not matched to a gene: 10. Germline V gene sequence: CDR1 GTSNPN, CDR2 SVGIG (reference sequence). This CDR3 spans 13 amino acids. CDR3 protein: CAWNRGQGEGYTF. DNA for the CDR3: TGTGCCTGGAACAGAGGGCAGGGGGAAGGCTACACCTTC.

The chain links TRBV12-3 or TRBV12-4 to TRBJ2-1, with D hard to call. Trimming stripped 6 bases from V and 5 bases from J, with 8 bases between. CDR3 length equals 12 residues. The CDR3 loop is CASRGPDNEQFF. The CDR3 DNA follows: TGTGCCAGCAGGGGCCCGGACAATGAGCAGTTCTTC.

This clone appeared once. This rearrangement joins TRBV27 to TRBJ1-2, with TRBD1 as a possible D gene (5 bases). The CDR3 extends over 15 amino acids. Trimming removed 3 bases from V and 2 bases from J, with 13 bases in between. CDR1 and CDR2 (germline): MNHEY, SMNVEV (reference sequence). CDR3 coding DNA: TGTGCCAGCAGTTTCGTGGGGCCGATCAACTATGGCTACACCTTC. Protein: CASSFVGPINYGYTF.

The chain recombines TRBV2 with TRBJ2-5; D is possibly TRBD2 (7 bases). CDR3 length: 14 residues. The V and J ends lost 6 bases and 5 bases respectively, with 16 bases between them. Germline V gives CDR1 SNHLY, CDR2 FYNNEI. CDR3 sequence reads: CASSPGRGWETQYF. The CDR3 DNA reads TGTGCCAGCAGCCCGGGGAGGGGGTGGGAGACCCAGTACTTC. Full variable domain (rest looked up from reference TRBV2 and TRBJ2-5): EPEVTQTPSHQVTQMGQEVILRCVPISNHLYFYWYRQILGQKVEFLVSFYNNEISEKSEIFDDQFSVERPDGSNFTLKIRSTKLEDSAMYFCASSPGRGWETQYFGPGTRLLVL.

The chain carries TRBV5-1 and TRBJ2-5; perhaps TRBD2 as D (5 bases). Per the germline V gene, CDR1 is SGHRS and CDR2 is YFSETQ. V was shortened by 4 bases and J by 2 bases, with 9 bases between the two germline ends. This CDR3 has 13 residues. The CDR3 sequence is CASSRETQETQYF. CDR3 nucleotide sequence: TGCGCCAGCAGCCGGGAAACGCAAGAGACCCAGTACTTC.

The CDR3 reads CASRAGVSGNTIYF. In DNA form, the CDR3 reads TGTGCCAGCAGAGCCGGAGTCTCTGGAAACACCATATATTTT. The chain has TRBV2 and TRBJ1-3; D uncertain. Deletions cut 6 bases from V and 0 bases from J, with 9 bases between. This CDR3 contains 14 residues. Germline V gene data show CDR1 as SNHLY and CDR2 as FYNNEI.

The chain uses TRBV10-3 and TRBJ1-3; no clear D gene. V was clipped by 2 bases and J by 0 bases, with 8 bases between them. Germline V gene lookup returns CDR1 ENHRY and CDR2 SYGVKD. CDR3 length: 15 residues. The CDR3 coding sequence is TGTGCCATCAGTGAGACTTCCTCCTCTGGAAACACCATATATTTT. Amino acid sequence: CAISETSSSGNTIYF.

V and J are TRBV30 and TRBJ2-1; 8 bases align to TRBD2. The ends lost 1 base at V and 8 bases at J; junction bases unmatched: 1. The CDR3 runs 12 residues. Germline V gene data show CDR1 as GTSNPN and CDR2 as SVGIG (reference sequence). The CDR3 region has the DNA TGTGCCTGGAGTGGACTAGCGCATGAGCAGTTCTTC. It translates to CAWSGLAHEQFF.

This chain links TRBV6-4 with TRBJ2-3, with TRBD2 identical over 9 bases. Germline CDR1 MRHNA, CDR2 SNTAGT. V was pared by 8 bases and J by 6 bases, with 18 bases of the junction left unmatched. The CDR3 spans 17 residues. The DNA for the CDR3 is TGTGCCAGCTTAGACCCTAGCGGGGATAGCTGCCCGGATACGCAGTATTTT. Translation: CASLDPSGDSCPDTQYF.

V and J are TRBV6-1 and TRBJ2-7, with a tentative D call TRBD1 (6 bases). Germline loops: CDR1 MNHNS, CDR2 SASEGT. The CDR3 is made up of 16 amino acids. With 4 bases removed from V and 2 bases from J, the gap between germline ends came to 18 bases. The CDR3 reads CASSGDVTGTTYEQYF. The CDR3 bases are TGTGCCAGCAGTGGAGACGTCACCGGGACAACCTACGAGCAGTACTTC.

At least ten counts were recorded for this clone. V usage is TRBV19 and J usage is TRBJ2-7; 7 bases fit TRBD1. In germline, CDR1 is LNHDA, CDR2 SQIVND (reference sequence). The CDR3 totals 15 residues. After removal of 3 bases from V and 1 base from J, the junction contained 6 bases not matched to a gene. CDR3 in DNA: TGTGCCAGTAGTATTAAGGAGGACAGGTCCTACGAGCAGTACTTC. The encoded protein is CASSIKEDRSYEQYF.

This clone came up once. The chain joins TRBV28 to TRBJ1-2, with D possibly TRBD1 on 6 matching bases. Germline values: CDR1 MDHEN, CDR2 SYDVKM. CDR3 length equals 16 residues. Trimming took 4 bases from V and 1 from J, leaving 16 bases between them. CDR3 nucleotides: TGTGCCAGCAGTTCCCTGGGGGCAGGCTTTAACTATGGCTACACCTTC. It yields the protein CASSSLGAGFNYGYTF.

CDR3 DNA sequence: TGTGCCATCAGTGAGGGACTAGCGGGGGGCCTAGAAGAGACCCAGTACTTC. This translates into CAISEGLAGGLEETQYF. V and J are TRBV10-3 and TRBJ2-5; 14 positions agree with TRBD2. V lost 2 bases to trimming and J lost 3 bases; unmatched junction nucleotides: 5. The CDR3 is 17 residues long. Germline lookup yields CDR1 ENHRY and CDR2 SYGVKD.

This rearrangement joins TRBV30 to TRBJ2-1; 7 nucleotides agree with TRBD1. CDR3 length: 13 amino acids. V lost 1 base, J lost 7 bases, and 4 bases stayed unmatched. Looked up from germline, CDR1 is GTSNPN and CDR2 is SVGIG (reference sequence). The CDR3 sequence is CAWSGGTVNEQFF. The CDR3 nucleotides read TGTGCCTGGAGTGGAGGGACAGTAAATGAGCAGTTCTTC.

This clone was recorded a few times. The V gene is TRBV7-2, the J gene TRBJ2-7; a possible D gene is TRBD2 (6 bases). The CDR3 spans 16 residues. V gave up 1 base and J gave up 0 bases, with 13 bases separating them. Germline loops: CDR1 SGHTA, CDR2 FQGNSA. The CDR3 nucleotides read TGTGCCAGCAGCTTAGAGGCGGGGCTAAGCTCCTACGAGCAGTACTTC. Its protein is CASSLEAGLSSYEQYF.